This T cell receptor (beta chain) was retrieved from a study of T cells after yellow fever vaccination. TCRdb independently ran MiXCR on the 5' RACE reads; one entry per CDR3 protein. Among 240,000 or so distinct CDR3 sequences listed, less than 9% were seen once. V dropped 0 bases and J dropped 11 bases, with 9 bases sitting between them. The CDR3 covers 12 residues. The germline V gene has CDR1 SGHDT and CDR2 YYEEEE. Study-wide results and limits: Clonotypes appearing in both CD4 and CD8 compartments existed, and their share was small.

This clonotype was picked up a small number of times. Its antigen is undetermined. Specimen: CD4+ T cells sorted from PBMCs, collected 15 days after the yellow fever booster vaccination. This TCR was sampled from a man aged 30 to 39 who received the YFV17D yellow fever vaccine. The chain recombines TRBV5-6 with TRBJ2-1; the D is unclear. Written as DNA, the CDR3 is TGTGCCAGCAGCTTGGCAGCCCCTAAGCAGTTCTTC. It translates to CASSLAAPKQFF.